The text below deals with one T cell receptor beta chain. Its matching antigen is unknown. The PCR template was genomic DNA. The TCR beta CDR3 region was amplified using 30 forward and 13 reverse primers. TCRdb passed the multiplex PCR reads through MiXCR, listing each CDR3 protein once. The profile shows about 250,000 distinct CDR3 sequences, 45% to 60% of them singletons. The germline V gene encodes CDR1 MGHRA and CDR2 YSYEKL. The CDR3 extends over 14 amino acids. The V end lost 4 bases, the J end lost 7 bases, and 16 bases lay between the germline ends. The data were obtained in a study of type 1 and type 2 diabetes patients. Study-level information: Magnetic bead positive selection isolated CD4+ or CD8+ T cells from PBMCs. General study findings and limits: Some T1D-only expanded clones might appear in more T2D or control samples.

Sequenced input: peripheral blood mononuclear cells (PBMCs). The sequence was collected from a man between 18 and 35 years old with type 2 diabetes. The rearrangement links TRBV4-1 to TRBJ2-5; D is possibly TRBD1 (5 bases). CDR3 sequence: CASSLALGTGTQYF. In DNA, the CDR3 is TGCGCCAGCAGCCTGGCCCTAGGTACAGGGACCCAGTACTTC.